The 28 T cell receptor beta chains listed next were all sequenced from one sample in a study of blood T cell repertoires in COVID-19. Libraries were prepared by immunoSEQ multiplex PCR; TCRdb keeps only in-frame clonotypes and omits some of them. This sample has approximately 670,000 clones, with around 90% found just once. The sample taken for sequencing was peripheral blood. The receptors derive from a woman aged 18-29 years with acute or convalescent COVID-19.

The chain links TRBV5-1 to TRBJ1-1; D is ambiguous. Germline lookup yields CDR1 SGHRS and CDR2 YFSETQ. The CDR3 has 13 amino acids. V was clipped by 0 bases and J by 7 bases, with 10 bases between them. CDR3 sequence: CASSLAVGVEAFF. CDR3 DNA: TGCGCCAGCAGCTTGGCGGTGGGAGTTGAAGCTTTCTTT.

The CDR3 nucleotides are TGTGCCAGCAGTGAACCTGGGGCGGGCACAGATACGCAGTATTTT. This gives the protein CASSEPGAGTDTQYF. The genes are TRBV6-1 and TRBJ2-3; a weak D match, TRBD1 (5 bases). Germline values: CDR1 MNHNS, CDR2 SASEGT. V lost 2 bases and J lost 1, with 10 bases in between. This CDR3 spans 15 amino acids.

The V and J genes are TRBV15 and TRBJ2-7; TRBD1 aligns across 8 bases. V was clipped by 3 bases and J by 6 bases; unmatched bases: 10. CDR1 and CDR2 from the germline V gene are LNHNV and YYDKDF (reference sequence). The CDR3 spans 15 residues. CDR3 in amino acids: CATSSITPTGAEQYF. The CDR3 nucleotides read TGTGCCACCAGCAGTATTACACCGACAGGGGCCGAGCAGTACTTC. The variable domain in full, completed from reference TRBV15 and TRBJ2-7, reads DAMVIQNPRYQVTQFGKPVTLSCSQTLNHNVMYWYQQKSSQAPKLLFHYYDKDFNNEADTPDNFQSRRPNTSFCFLDIRSPGLGDTAMYLCATSSITPTGAEQYFGPGTRLTVT.

The chain joins TRBV30 to TRBJ2-7; TRBD1 aligns across 7 bases. Germline CDR1 and CDR2: GTSNPN and SVGIG (reference sequence). Losses at the gene ends were 3 bases for V and 2 bases for J; bases not matched to a gene: 4. CDR3 length equals 13 residues. The CDR3 DNA sequence: TGTGCCTGGAGCGGCCAGGGGGCCTACGAGCAGTACTTC. It is translated as CAWSGQGAYEQYF.

V is TRBV28 and J is TRBJ1-5; 11 nucleotides align to TRBD1. V was clipped by 2 bases and J by 1 base; unmatched bases: 1. This CDR3 is 16 amino acids long. Germline loops: CDR1 MDHEN, CDR2 SYDVKM. DNA for the CDR3: TGTGCCAGCAGTTTAGGACAGGGGGCGAGCAATCAGCCCCAGCATTTT. Protein: CASSLGQGASNQPQHF.

The V gene is TRBV6-6, the J gene TRBJ1-1, with D possibly being TRBD1 (5 bases). Germline assignment: CDR1 MNHNY and CDR2 SVGAGI (reference sequence). CDR3 size: 12 residues. V was trimmed by 7 bases and J by 8 bases, leaving 14 bases between them. CDR3 region: CASNIGTDEAFF. For the CDR3, the DNA is TGTGCCAGCAATATAGGGACTGACGAAGCTTTCTTT.

V usage is TRBV2 and J usage is TRBJ1-1; D unresolved. The V gene lost 7 bases and the J gene lost 5 bases, with 20 bases spanning the gap. Per the germline V gene, CDR1 is SNHLY and CDR2 is FYNNEI. This CDR3 spans 15 amino acids. CDR3 sequence reads: CASKDGGRGKTEAFF. The CDR3 bases are TGTGCCAGCAAGGATGGAGGGCGAGGGAAGACTGAAGCTTTCTTT.

This chain uses TRBV2 with TRBJ1-1, with no clear D. The CDR3 is 14 residues long. Looked up from germline, CDR1 is SNHLY and CDR2 is FYNNEI. Trimming shortened V by 11 bases and J by 7 bases, and 23 bases separated the two germline ends. This CDR3 reads CARVAEGGVGEAFF. For the CDR3, the DNA is TGTGCCCGCGTCGCCGAGGGTGGGGTGGGTGAAGCTTTCTTT.

V usage is TRBV12-5 and J usage is TRBJ2-1; TRBD2 matches 8 bases. The germline CDR1 and CDR2 sequences are LGHNT and FRNRAP. The V segment lost 7 bases and the J segment 8 bases; nucleotides outside the gene matches: 19. The CDR3 totals 17 residues. CDR3 in amino acids: CASAFPSDGRAGDEQFF. The DNA of the CDR3 is TGTGCTAGTGCTTTCCCCAGCGATGGACGAGCGGGGGATGAGCAGTTCTTC.

This chain joins TRBV5-1 and TRBJ2-5; 8 nucleotides match TRBD1. Unmatched junction bases numbered 12, after V lost 0 bases and J lost 2 bases. CDR3 length: 18 residues. CDR1 is SGHRS and CDR2 is YFSETQ in the germline V gene. CDR3 bases: TGCGCCAGCAGCTTGGCCATAAAAGGACAGGGCCTGCAAGAGACCCAGTACTTC. Translation: CASSLAIKGQGLQETQYF. The full variable domain, its missing parts supplied by reference TRBV5-1 and TRBJ2-5, is KAGVTQTPRYLIKTRGQQVTLSCSPISGHRSVSWYQQTPGQGLQFLFEYFSETQRNKGNFPGRFSGRQFSNSRSEMNVSTLELGDSALYLCASSLAIKGQGLQETQYFGPGTRLLVL.

With regard to this clone: Other DNA sequences in the sample encode the same CDR3. The chain joins TRBV3-1 (or the pseudogene TRBV3-2) to TRBJ1-1, with TRBD1 as a possible D gene (6 bases). This CDR3 spans 12 amino acids. V was clipped by 4 bases and J by 8 bases, with 11 bases between them. The germline V gene has CDR1 LGHDT and CDR2 YNNKEL (reference sequence). The CDR3 sequence is CASSLPGTEAFF. The DNA for the CDR3 is TGTGCCAGCAGCCTACCCGGGACAGAAGCTTTCTTT.

V gene TRBV24-1 combines with J gene TRBJ2-5; 7 positions agree with TRBD2. The CDR3 totals 17 residues. The V gene end was trimmed by 5 bases and the J gene end by 2 bases; junction bases not matched to a gene: 13. The germline V gene has CDR1 KGHDR and CDR2 SFDVKD. CDR3 region: CATSAVGGAGEQETQYF. As DNA, the CDR3 is TGTGCCACCAGTGCCGTAGGAGGGGCGGGAGAACAAGAGACCCAGTACTTC.

In DNA, the CDR3 is TGTGCCTGGACCCTAGACAGGGGGAATTCACCCCTCCACTTT. Translating gives CAWTLDRGNSPLHF. The rearrangement links TRBV30 to TRBJ1-6; 9 nucleotides agree with TRBD1. Germline assignment: CDR1 GTSNPN and CDR2 SVGIG (reference sequence). Trimming cost V 4 bases and J 7 bases; bases outside gene matches: 5. This CDR3 has 14 residues.

The rearrangement joins TRBV6-6 to TRBJ1-4; perhaps TRBD1 as D (5 bases). CDR1 MNHNY and CDR2 SVGAGI come from the germline V gene (reference sequence). This CDR3 has 15 residues. V dropped 6 bases and J dropped 8 bases, with 19 bases sitting between them. The CDR3 DNA is TGTGCCAGCAGGAGACCGGACACGGGTGAGGAAAAACTGTTTTTT. Amino acids: CASRRPDTGEEKLFF.

As concerns this clone: No conserved phenylalanine or tryptophan is present at the end of the CDR3, so a read error is the likely explanation. The DNA is left out, because the CDR3 cannot be placed on it with certainty; the CDR3 is given as TCRdb lists it. V and J are TRBV5-8 and TRBJ2-7; the table gives TRBD2 as D, unverified against the DNA. Germline lookup yields CDR1 SGHTS and CDR2 YDEGEE. The CDR3 is 9 amino acids in total, end residues counted. CDR3 in amino acids: CASSWVGSY.

As regards this clone: The identical CDR3 is also encoded by other nucleotide sequences in the sample. The CDR3 protein is CASSLDPGGGYTF. In nucleotides, the CDR3 is TGCGCCAGCAGCTTGGATCCCGGAGGGGGCTACACCTTC. The V and J genes are TRBV5-1 and TRBJ1-2, with D unresolved. Trimming shortened V by 0 bases and J by 8 bases, and 11 bases separated the two germline ends. The CDR3 loop spans 13 amino acids. Germline V lookup: CDR1 SGHRS, CDR2 YFSETQ.

CDR3 DNA sequence: TGCGCCAGCAGCCACGGGGGGCTTGGGGAGCAGTACTTC. As protein: CASSHGGLGEQYF. The V gene is TRBV4-1, the J gene TRBJ2-7; tentative D call: TRBD2 (7 bases). The length of the CDR3 is 13 residues. Deletions cut 3 bases from V and 7 bases from J, with 13 bases between. CDR1 MGHRA and CDR2 YSYEKL come from the germline V gene.

The V and J genes are TRBV20-1 and TRBJ2-5; possible D gene TRBD2, 6 bases. This CDR3 region has 12 residues. Germline V lookup: CDR1 DFQATT, CDR2 SNEGSKA (reference sequence). Trimming left V 3 bases short and J 5 bases short, with 10 bases between. The CDR3 DNA reads as TGCAGTGCTAGTCCTGGGGGGGAGACCCAGTACTTC. Its protein is CSASPGGETQYF.

This CDR3 reads CASSVDPGQGGQPQHF. The CDR3 DNA is TGTGCCAGCAGCGTAGACCCGGGCCAGGGTGGGCAGCCCCAGCATTTT. The chain uses TRBV9 and TRBJ1-5; TRBD1 is a possible D gene (5 bases). The CDR3 has 16 residues. CDR1 and CDR2 from the germline V gene are SGDLS and YYNGEE. V lost 0 bases to trimming and J lost 7 bases, with 17 bases between them.

The chain has TRBV5-1 and TRBJ2-5; TRBD2 agrees at 16 bases. The CDR3 has 16 residues. Germline CDR1 is SGHRS and CDR2 is YFSETQ. V trimming: 4 bases; J trimming: 7 bases; junction bases outside the gene matches: 7. This chain's CDR3 is CASSTGTSGGVRTQYF. The CDR3 bases are TGCGCCAGCAGCACCGGGACTAGCGGGGGGGTACGGACCCAGTACTTC.

The V gene is TRBV11-2, the J gene TRBJ1-2, with 8 positions matching TRBD1. CDR3 length: 14 residues. The trim removed 4 bases at V and 8 bases at J, leaving 9 bases unmatched. Germline CDR1 SGHAT, CDR2 FQNNGV. CDR3 nucleotide sequence: TGTGCCAGCAGCTACTTCGGACAGGGAGGCGGCTACACCTTC. Translation gives CASSYFGQGGGYTF.

This clone was observed once. V is TRBV7-2 and J is TRBJ1-2, with 10 bases fitting TRBD1. The germline gives CDR1 SGHTA, CDR2 FQGNSA. J lost 2 bases, V lost 6 bases, and 9 bases had no gene match. The CDR3 length is 16 residues. The CDR3 loop reads CASRPGQGVSNYGYTF. CDR3 sequence (DNA): TGTGCCAGCAGACCCGGACAGGGGGTTTCGAACTATGGCTACACCTTC.

Turning to this clone: The junction departs from germline at one end; a sequencing error may be responsible. CDR3 coding DNA: TGTGCCACCTTCCAGGGGTTGCCCTTC. Its protein product is CATFQGLPF. This sequence joins TRBV2 and TRBJ1-2; weak D call: TRBD1 (6 bases). This CDR3 region has 9 residues. CDR1 is SNHLY, CDR2 FYNNEI, per germline.

The V call is TRBV7-9, the J call TRBJ1-6; the match to TRBD1 covers 8 bases. CDR1 is SEHNR, CDR2 FQNEAQ, per germline (reference sequence). The ends lost 5 bases at V and 7 bases at J; junction bases unmatched: 7. CDR3 length equals 15 residues. CDR3 DNA sequence: TGTGCCAGCAGCCAGACAGGGGTACGGAATTCACCCCTCCACTTT. It yields the protein CASSQTGVRNSPLHF.

The rearrangement uses TRBV29-1 and TRBJ1-2; D may be TRBD1 (5 bases). Germline lookup yields CDR1 SQVTM and CDR2 ANQGSEA. The CDR3 totals 12 residues. The germline V and J ends were trimmed by 4 bases and 5 bases, with 11 bases remaining between them. The CDR3: CSVVGQKYGYTF. CDR3 DNA: TGCAGCGTTGTGGGGCAGAAATATGGCTACACCTTC.

As concerns this clone: Other DNA variants within this sample encode the same CDR3. This chain connects TRBV19 to TRBJ1-5, with D perhaps matching TRBD1 (5 bases). Per the germline V gene, CDR1 is LNHDA and CDR2 is SQIVND (reference sequence). V was clipped by 4 bases and J by 1 base, with 5 bases between them. The CDR3 has 13 amino acids. CDR3 sequence (DNA): TGTGCCAGTAGTACAGGGAGCAATCAGCCCCAGCATTTT. Translating gives CASSTGSNQPQHF.

The genes are TRBV12-5 and TRBJ1-1; possibly TRBD1 for D (6 bases). This CDR3 region has 13 residues. V lost 1 base, J lost 4 bases, and 7 bases lay in between. Germline V lookup: CDR1 LGHNT, CDR2 FRNRAP. CDR3: CASGLEDSTEAFF. DNA of the CDR3: TGTGCTAGTGGTTTGGAGGACAGCACTGAAGCTTTCTTT.

The chain links TRBV14 to TRBJ1-1; 7 nucleotides match TRBD1. V dropped 6 bases and J dropped 4; count of bases not matched to a gene: 8. The CDR3 length is 14 residues. Germline CDR1 reads SGHDN; CDR2 reads FVKESK. CDR3 in DNA: TGTGCCAGCAGTCCTAGGGGGCGGGTCACTGAAGCTTTCTTT. Translated, it gives CASSPRGRVTEAFF.